A single sample is the source of the 32 T cell receptor beta chains below, sequenced in a study of blood T cells in healthy people across ages. Through a sample-barcoded 5' primer and a J-beta primer mix, a second PCR was run for about 6 to 11 cycles. TCRdb called the 5' RACE reads again in MiXCR, with one record for every CDR3 protein. The table has about 1.5 million distinct CDR3 sequences, 35% to 45% seen once. Sequenced input: blood. The origin of the receptors is a woman aged 18-29 years in good health.

This clonotype was seen just once. The V call is TRBV20-1, the J call TRBJ1-1; D is possibly TRBD1 (5 bases). This CDR3 has 12 residues. The germline V gene has CDR1 DFQATT and CDR2 SNEGSKA (reference sequence). V was trimmed by 7 bases and J by 1 base, leaving 10 bases between them. The CDR3 region is CSVPTGNTEAFF. The CDR3 DNA reads as TGCAGTGTCCCAACAGGGAACACTGAAGCTTTCTTT.

This clonotype appeared a few times. This chain links TRBV5-6 with TRBJ2-3, with 9 positions matching TRBD2. Germline CDR1 is SGHDT and CDR2 is YYEEEE. V lost 3 bases, J lost 1 base, and 3 bases stayed unmatched. The CDR3 is 15 amino acids. The CDR3 DNA is TGTGCCAGCAGCTCCGAGCGGGAGGGCACAGATACGCAGTATTTT. Translation gives CASSSEREGTDTQYF.

V usage is TRBV5-1 and J usage is TRBJ1-2, with 7 bases lining up with TRBD1. The germline CDR1 and CDR2 sequences are SGHRS and YFSETQ. This CDR3 spans 14 amino acids. The J segment lost 4 bases and the V segment lost 2 bases, leaving 5 bases of the junction unmatched. The CDR3 DNA sequence: TGCGCCAGCAGCTTTGGGGACAGAAGCTATGGCTACACCTTC. This gives the protein CASSFGDRSYGYTF.

This clonotype has a count of ten or more. The chain joins TRBV6-2 or TRBV6-3 to TRBJ2-7; D gene unclear. V was shortened by 7 bases and J by 1 base, with 8 bases between the two germline ends. The germline V gene has CDR1 MNHEY and CDR2 SVGEGT. The CDR3 has 12 amino acids. The CDR3 here is CASTAESYEQYF. The CDR3 DNA reads TGTGCCAGCACCGCCGAATCCTACGAGCAGTACTTC.

This clonotype was recorded once. The rearrangement links TRBV18 to TRBJ1-5; 9 bases align to TRBD1. Looked up from germline, CDR1 is KGHSH and CDR2 is LQKENI. With V trimmed by 2 bases and J by 2 bases, 4 bases remained unmatched. CDR3 length equals 16 residues. As DNA, the CDR3 is TGTGCCAGCTCACCAGGGACAGGGTACGGCAATCAGCCCCAGCATTTT. Its protein is CASSPGTGYGNQPQHF.

The chain combines TRBV7-2 with TRBJ2-2, with no clear D. This CDR3 comprises 19 residues. CDR1 SGHTA and CDR2 FQGNSA come from the germline V gene. The ends were cut back, 0 bases at V and 3 bases at J, with 20 bases in the middle. Here the CDR3 reads CASSLAVPIAYSHTGELFF. The CDR3 coding sequence is TGTGCCAGCAGCTTAGCAGTGCCCATCGCTTATAGTCACACCGGGGAGCTGTTTTTT.

Only a few counts were recorded for this clonotype. V is TRBV5-1 and J is TRBJ2-1, with 7 positions matching TRBD1. This CDR3 has 11 amino acids. The ends lost 2 bases at V and 15 bases at J; junction bases unmatched: 5. Germline CDR1 reads SGHRS; CDR2 reads YFSETQ. The CDR3 nucleotides read TGCGCCAGCAGCTTTCGGCAGGGGGTGTTCTTC. Its protein product is CASSFRQGVFF. Using reference TRBV5-1 and TRBJ2-1 for the parts outside the CDR3, the full variable domain is KAGVTQTPRYLIKTRGQQVTLSCSPISGHRSVSWYQQTPGQGLQFLFEYFSETQRNKGNFPGRFSGRQFSNSRSEMNVSTLELGDSALYLCASSFRQGVFFGPGTRLTVL.

In its sample, this clonotype was seen a few times. V gene TRBV29-1 combines with J gene TRBJ2-1; possibly TRBD2 for D (6 bases). CDR1 is SQVTM, CDR2 ANQGSEA, per germline. The V and J ends lost 7 bases and 3 bases respectively, with 19 bases between them. The CDR3 runs to 15 residues. CDR3 nucleotide sequence: TGCAGCGCCTTCCTATTTCCGGGACTCTACAATGAGCAGTTCTTC. Translating gives CSAFLFPGLYNEQFF.

This chain links TRBV5-5 with TRBJ1-1, with TRBD1 matching over 11 bases. Looked up from germline, CDR1 is SGHKS and CDR2 is YYEKEE (reference sequence). Trimming cost V 4 bases and J 5 bases; bases outside gene matches: 10. The CDR3 totals 16 residues. The CDR3 region has the DNA TGTGCCAGCAGCCTTTTAGGACAGGGGGCGGGTACTGAAGCTTTCTTT. Translation gives CASSLLGQGAGTEAFF.

V and J are TRBV19 and TRBJ2-3; possibly TRBD1 for D (6 bases). The CDR3 consists of 16 residues. Germline V CDR1 and CDR2: LNHDA, SQIVND (reference sequence). The V end was cut by 5 bases, the J end by 6 bases, with 21 bases between. For the CDR3, the DNA is TGTGCCAGTAGTGCCCCCGGGACATCGAATATGGATACGCAGTATTTT. It translates to CASSAPGTSNMDTQYF.

The CDR3 nucleotides are TGCGCCAGCAGCCAAGATATAGCAGGGGGGAGAGAGCAGTACTTC. It specifies CASSQDIAGGREQYF. The chain is built from TRBV4-1 and TRBJ2-7; D is perhaps TRBD1 (7 bases). V was cut by 0 bases and J by 7 bases, with 16 bases left in between. In germline, CDR1 is MGHRA, CDR2 YSYEKL. The CDR3 consists of 15 residues.

The sample holds one count of this clonotype. The chain employs TRBV29-1 and TRBJ1-1; D is unclear. There are 14 residues in the CDR3. Between the trimmed V and J ends, which lost 3 bases and 0 bases, there was a span of 11 bases. Germline V gene data show CDR1 as SQVTM and CDR2 as ANQGSEA. The DNA for the CDR3 is TGCAGCGTTGAGGGTTGGCGGTTGAACACTGAAGCTTTCTTT. Its translation: CSVEGWRLNTEAFF.

This clonotype was observed a handful of times. The chain employs TRBV27 and TRBJ2-7, with 8 nucleotides matching TRBD2. The CDR3 loop spans 15 amino acids. From germline, CDR1 is MNHEY and CDR2 SMNVEV (reference sequence). Trimming at V came to 3 bases and at J to 0 bases, leaving 4 bases not matched to a gene. CDR3: CASSFSSGGSYEQYF. Here the CDR3 DNA reads TGTGCCAGCAGTTTTTCAAGCGGGGGCTCCTACGAGCAGTACTTC.

There are a few counts of this clonotype. The chain is built from TRBV7-9 and TRBJ1-2; D is undetermined. CDR3 length: 15 residues. Germline V lookup: CDR1 SEHNR, CDR2 FQNEAQ (reference sequence). V lost 1 base and J lost 6, with 15 bases in between. The CDR3 protein is CASSLDLGIKDGYTF. The CDR3 DNA is TGTGCCAGCAGCTTAGATTTAGGGATCAAGGATGGCTACACCTTC. Using reference TRBV7-9 and TRBJ1-2 for the parts outside the CDR3, the full variable domain is DTGVSQNPRHKITKRGQNVTFRCDPISEHNRLYWYRQTLGQGPEFLTYFQNEAQLEKSRLLSDRFSAERPKGSFSTLEIQRTEQGDSAMYLCASSLDLGIKDGYTFGSGTRLTVV.

This sequence joins TRBV20-1 and TRBJ2-1; D perhaps matches TRBD1 (5 bases). Deletions cut 7 bases from V and 3 bases from J, with 19 bases between. The CDR3 is made up of 15 amino acids. The germline gives CDR1 DFQATT, CDR2 SNEGSKA (reference sequence). The CDR3 DNA sequence: TGCAGTGTTCCCGACCCGGCCACAGGCTACAATGAGCAGTTCTTC. It yields the protein CSVPDPATGYNEQFF.

This clonotype was recorded a few times. The genes are TRBV7-2 and TRBJ2-1; D unclear. V lost 6 bases and J 5 bases, leaving 17 bases between the germline ends. Germline V lookup: CDR1 SGHTA, CDR2 FQGNSA. The CDR3 consists of 15 residues. CDR3 sequence (DNA): TGTGCCAGCAGGCTGGGCCCAGCCAATGACAATGAGCAGTTCTTC. Translated, it gives CASRLGPANDNEQFF.

This clonotype was seen a handful of times. The rearrangement joins TRBV6-2 or TRBV6-3 to TRBJ1-5; the D is unclear. V was clipped by 1 base and J by 2 bases, with 12 bases between them. Germline V gene lookup returns CDR1 MNHEY and CDR2 SVGEGT. This CDR3 region has 16 residues. CDR3 sequence reads: CASSYFFNSGNQPQHF. CDR3 in DNA: TGTGCCAGCAGTTACTTTTTCAACAGTGGCAATCAGCCCCAGCATTTT.

The V gene is TRBV4-3, the J gene TRBJ1-1; D is ambiguous. The CDR3 covers 13 residues. V lost 3 bases and J lost 6, with 11 bases in between. Germline V lookup: CDR1 LGHNA, CDR2 YSLEER. The CDR3 protein is CASSQGGDPEAFF. The CDR3 coding sequence is TGCGCCAGCAGCCAGGGTGGGGATCCTGAAGCTTTCTTT.

This clonotype has only a few counts. The rearrangement joins TRBV27 to TRBJ2-1, with TRBD1 matching over 9 bases. Germline V gene lookup returns CDR1 MNHEY and CDR2 SMNVEV (reference sequence). The CDR3 contains 14 residues. Unmatched junction bases numbered 14, after V lost 5 bases and J lost 15 bases. The CDR3 region has the DNA TGTGCCAGCAGTAAACTGGGACAGGGTAGACGACTGTTCTTC. This gives the protein CASSKLGQGRRLFF.

This chain joins TRBV4-1 and TRBJ2-7, with no clear D. The CDR3 sequence is 15 residues long. V was clipped by 0 bases and J by 1 base, with 10 bases between them. CDR1 is MGHRA and CDR2 is YSYEKL in the germline V gene. The CDR3 protein is CASSQDGSASYEQYF. In DNA form, the CDR3 reads TGCGCCAGCAGCCAAGATGGCAGCGCTTCCTACGAGCAGTACTTC.

Concerning this clonotype: Germline and junction disagree at one end, which may indicate a read error. CDR3 region: CPSSLPGGNTGELFF. Written as DNA, the CDR3 is TGCCCCAGCAGCCTCCCAGGGGGGAACACCGGGGAGCTGTTTTTT. V and J are TRBV4-1 and TRBJ2-2; 7 bases line up with TRBD1. The CDR3 totals 15 residues. The germline gives CDR1 MGHRA, CDR2 YSYEKL.

This clonotype has just a few counts. The chain uses TRBV4-3 and TRBJ2-1; no definite D call. V was cut by 4 bases and J by 5 bases, with 15 bases left in between. The CDR3 sequence is 15 residues long. The germline CDR1 and CDR2 sequences are LGHNA and YSLEER. The CDR3 bases are TGCGCCAGCAGCCCTAGTACAGCGTACAACAATGAGCAGTTCTTC. Amino acid sequence: CASSPSTAYNNEQFF.

The V and J genes are TRBV20-1 and TRBJ2-7, with 7 bases lining up with TRBD2. This CDR3 has 16 residues. The trim removed 0 bases at V and 0 bases at J, leaving 8 bases unmatched. CDR1 and CDR2 from the germline V gene are DFQATT and SNEGSKA (reference sequence). The CDR3 region is CSARDLSRGSSYEQYF. The CDR3 DNA follows: TGCAGTGCTAGAGATCTTTCGCGCGGGAGCTCCTACGAGCAGTACTTC.

A few counts support this clonotype. V and J are TRBV27 and TRBJ2-7; no clear D. The CDR3 sequence is 13 residues long. CDR1 and CDR2 (germline): MNHEY, SMNVEV (reference sequence). V was pared by 6 bases and J by 7 bases, with 16 bases between. The CDR3 DNA sequence: TGTGCCAGCAGCAGGATACATAACAATGAGCAGTACTTC. Translating it yields CASSRIHNNEQYF.

The chain recombines TRBV20-1 with TRBJ1-2; no definite D call. Trimming left V 6 bases short and J 5 bases short, with 10 bases between. This CDR3 has 11 residues. The germline V gene has CDR1 DFQATT and CDR2 SNEGSKA (reference sequence). CDR3 sequence reads: CSAWTVYGYTF. The CDR3 coding sequence is TGCAGTGCATGGACGGTTTATGGCTACACCTTC.

In nucleotides, the CDR3 is TGTGCCAGCAGCTTAGGATCTGGCGGGGTGGGGGATACGCAGTATTTT. It translates to CASSLGSGGVGDTQYF. The chain recombines TRBV7-2 with TRBJ2-3; perhaps TRBD2 as D (6 bases). Germline V gene data show CDR1 as SGHTA and CDR2 as FQGNSA. The CDR3 extends over 16 amino acids. The V gene lost 1 base and the J gene lost 6 bases, with 17 bases spanning the gap.

The CDR3 nucleotides are TGTGCCAGCAGCTTAGTCGGGTGGGCTCAGCCCCAGCATTTT. Encoded protein: CASSLVGWAQPQHF. The chain recombines TRBV7-2 with TRBJ1-5; D call uncertain. Germline CDR1 reads SGHTA; CDR2 reads FQGNSA. Trimming cost V 1 base and J 6 bases, with 10 bases left between them. The CDR3 is 14 amino acids.

Worth noting for this clonotype: A much larger clone is a single base away; this may be a read error. This chain connects TRBV12-3 or TRBV12-4 to TRBJ2-5, with D unclear. The end of the DNA is better explained by TRBJ2-1, so the J call may be wrong. This CDR3 has 15 amino acids. The CDR3 DNA reads TGTGCCAGCAGTTTAGCTCCGGGTTTCCAAGAGACCCAGTTCTTC. Amino acids: CASSLAPGFQETQFF.

CDR3 nucleotides: TGCAGTGCTAGAGGTCGCATGCGGGGGGGCTACAACGAGCAGTACTTC. Its translation is CSARGRMRGGYNEQYF. V and J are TRBV20-1 and TRBJ2-7, with 9 positions matching TRBD2. From germline, CDR1 is DFQATT and CDR2 SNEGSKA (reference sequence). With 1 base clipped from V and 5 bases from J, the junction kept 12 bases outside the gene matches. The CDR3 is 16 amino acids.

The V gene is TRBV20-1, the J gene TRBJ1-1; 7 bases align to TRBD1. Germline V gene sequence: CDR1 DFQATT, CDR2 SNEGSKA (reference sequence). This CDR3 has 15 residues. V lost 4 bases to trimming and J lost 0 bases; unmatched junction nucleotides: 8. CDR3 residues: CSAIRDSAMNTEAFF. In DNA, the CDR3 is TGCAGTGCTATCCGGGACAGCGCCATGAACACTGAAGCTTTCTTT.

The chain uses TRBV14 and TRBJ1-4; perhaps TRBD1 as D (5 bases). Germline CDR1 SGHDN, CDR2 FVKESK. The CDR3 consists of 18 residues. V gave up 0 bases and J gave up 0 bases, with 14 bases separating them. CDR3 in amino acids: CASSQEVGGRPTNEKLFF. CDR3 DNA: TGTGCCAGCAGCCAAGAGGTCGGGGGGAGGCCAACTAATGAAAAACTGTTTTTT.

V usage is TRBV7-8 and J usage is TRBJ2-7; 7 bases match TRBD2. Unmatched junction bases numbered 13, after V lost 5 bases and J lost 9 bases. The germline gives CDR1 SGHVS, CDR2 FQNEAQ. The CDR3 has 14 residues. DNA for the CDR3: TGTGCCAGCAGCCCTAGTTTTGGGGGGGACGCGCAGTACTTC. Translation: CASSPSFGGDAQYF.